This T cell receptor beta chain was identified during a study of technical replicates of blood from a few donors. Sequencing used immunoSEQ multiplex PCR; TCRdb keeps in-frame clones, though not all of them. The repertoire holds 64,000 or so clones, with approximately 86% as singletons. With V trimmed by 4 bases and J by 10 bases, 6 bases remained unmatched. Germline assignment: CDR1 MNHNY and CDR2 SVGAGI (reference sequence). The CDR3 has 12 amino acids. The rearrangement joins TRBV6-6 to TRBJ1-1; 7 nucleotides line up with TRBD1. Specimen: PBMCs. This receptor was obtained from a human donor in good health. Some clones in this sample may be carry-over from other donors' samples. The CDR3 DNA follows: TGTGCCAGCAGTTCCGCGGACAGGCGAGCTTTCTTT. Amino acid sequence: CASSSADRRAFF.